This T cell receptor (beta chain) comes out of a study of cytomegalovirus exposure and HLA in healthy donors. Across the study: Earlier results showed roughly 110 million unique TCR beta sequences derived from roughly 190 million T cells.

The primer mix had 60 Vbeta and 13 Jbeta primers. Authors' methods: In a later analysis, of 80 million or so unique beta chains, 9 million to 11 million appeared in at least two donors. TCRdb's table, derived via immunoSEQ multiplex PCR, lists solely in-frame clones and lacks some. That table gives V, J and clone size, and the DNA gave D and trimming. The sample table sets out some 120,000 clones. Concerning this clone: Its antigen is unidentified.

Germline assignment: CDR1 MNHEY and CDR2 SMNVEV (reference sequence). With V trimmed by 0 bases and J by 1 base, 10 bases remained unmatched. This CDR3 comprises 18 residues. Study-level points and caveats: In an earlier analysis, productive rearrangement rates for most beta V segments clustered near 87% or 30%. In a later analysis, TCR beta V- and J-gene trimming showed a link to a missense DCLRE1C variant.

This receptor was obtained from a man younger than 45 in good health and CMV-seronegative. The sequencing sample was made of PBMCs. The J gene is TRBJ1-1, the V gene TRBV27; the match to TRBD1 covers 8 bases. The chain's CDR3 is CASSLSGARGLKNTEAFF. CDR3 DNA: TGTGCCAGCAGTTTATCTGGTGCCAGGGGGCTGAAGAACACTGAAGCTTTCTTT.